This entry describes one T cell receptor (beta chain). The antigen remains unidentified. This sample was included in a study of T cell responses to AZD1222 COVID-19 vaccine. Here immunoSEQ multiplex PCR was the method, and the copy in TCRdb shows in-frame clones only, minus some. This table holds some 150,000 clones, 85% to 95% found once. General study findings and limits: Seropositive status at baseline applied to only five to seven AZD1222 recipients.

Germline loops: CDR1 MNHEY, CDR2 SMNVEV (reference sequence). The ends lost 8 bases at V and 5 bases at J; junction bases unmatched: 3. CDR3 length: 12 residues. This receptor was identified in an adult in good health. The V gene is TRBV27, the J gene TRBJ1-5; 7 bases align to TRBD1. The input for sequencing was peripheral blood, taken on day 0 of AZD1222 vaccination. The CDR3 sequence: CASGQDHQPQHF. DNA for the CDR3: TGTGCCAGCGGACAGGACCATCAGCCCCAGCATTTT.